What follows is one T cell receptor beta chain and its context. Its specificity is unknown. This record comes from a study of T cell responses to AZD1222 COVID-19 vaccine. Second-dose schedules of about 4 or about 12 weeks were combined. Findings and limits, study-wide: Repertoire sampling was restricted to post-peak T cell response timepoints. Baseline serology detected seropositivity in only six AZD1222 recipients.

The CDR3 has 13 amino acids. In germline, CDR1 is LGHDT, CDR2 YNNKEL (reference sequence). Deletions cut 3 bases from V and 6 bases from J, with 6 bases between. Generated by immunoSEQ multiplex PCR, the TCRdb table keeps only in-frame clones and is missing some. The sample yields fewer than 150,000 clones, around 90% seen once. The sample was peripheral blood, taken 28 days after the second AZD1222 dose. The chain couples TRBV3-1 (or the pseudogene TRBV3-2) to TRBJ1-6, with unresolved D. This sequence was found in an adult who received the AZD1222 COVID-19 vaccine. In nucleotides, the CDR3 is TGTGCCAGCAGCCAGGGGAGTAATTCACCCCTCCACTTT. Protein product: CASSQGSNSPLHF.